One sample yielded the 14 T cell receptor beta chains listed below, sequenced in a study of blood T cell repertoires in COVID-19. Clones were read by immunoSEQ multiplex PCR, and TCRdb kept only the in-frame ones, dropping some. Seen here are roughly 110,000 clones, roughly 80% observed once, and the top ten hold 14% to 15%. The sequencing input was peripheral blood. These receptors came from a woman aged 55-70 years with acute or convalescent COVID-19.

For the CDR3, the DNA is TGTGCCAGTAGTGGGACAGGGGGCAGGGCCGGGGAGCTGTTTTTT. Translated, it gives CASSGTGGRAGELFF. This rearrangement joins TRBV19 to TRBJ2-2, with 12 bases identical to TRBD1. Germline CDR1 reads LNHDA; CDR2 reads SQIVND (reference sequence). V dropped 5 bases and J dropped 6; count of bases not matched to a gene: 4. The CDR3 sequence is 15 residues long. The full variable domain, completed using reference TRBV19 and TRBJ2-2, is DGGITQSPKYLFRKEGQNVTLSCEQNLNHDAMYWYRQDPGQGLRLIYYSQIVNDFQKGDIAEGYSVSREKKESFPLTVTSAQKNPTAFYLCASSGTGGRAGELFFGEGSRLTVL.

The J gene is TRBJ2-2, the V gene TRBV5-1, with TRBD1 identical over 7 bases. This CDR3 has 15 amino acids. The germline V gene encodes CDR1 SGHRS and CDR2 YFSETQ. The junction had 4 bases not matched to a gene; V was cut back by 5 bases and J by 0 bases. The CDR3 DNA follows: TGCGCCAGCAGGCGAGGGGGCGCGAACACCGGGGAGCTGTTTTTT. Translation: CASRRGGANTGELFF.

This rearrangement joins TRBV18 to TRBJ1-5; 8 nucleotides match TRBD1. Germline V lookup: CDR1 KGHSH, CDR2 LQKENI. Trimming removed 4 bases from V and 7 bases from J; junction bases left unmatched: 6. CDR3 length: 14 amino acids. CDR3 amino acids: CASSHDRGRQPQHF. The CDR3 DNA is TGTGCCAGCTCACACGACAGGGGCCGACAGCCCCAGCATTTT.

The chain employs TRBV5-1 and TRBJ1-1; perhaps TRBD1 as D (5 bases). Trimming took 2 bases from V and 0 from J, leaving 8 bases between them. The CDR3 sequence is 14 residues long. The V gene's germline CDR1 is SGHRS and CDR2 YFSETQ. CDR3 in DNA: TGCGCCAGCAGCTTTCCAGGGATGAACACTGAAGCTTTCTTT. Protein sequence: CASSFPGMNTEAFF.

In nucleotides, the CDR3 is TGTGCCAGCAGCTTTTCGAGCAATCAGCCCCAGCATTTT. Encoded protein: CASSFSSNQPQHF. The V call is TRBV7-9, the J call TRBJ1-5; unclear D gene. CDR1 is SEHNR, CDR2 FQNEAQ, per germline (reference sequence). The ends were cut back, 3 bases at V and 1 base at J, with 4 bases in the middle. The CDR3 sequence is 13 residues long.

The rearrangement uses TRBV19 and TRBJ1-1, with 8 positions matching TRBD1. Germline assignment: CDR1 LNHDA and CDR2 SQIVND (reference sequence). This CDR3 spans 16 amino acids. V shed 2 bases, J shed 1 base, and the junction held 6 bases outside the gene matches. In DNA, the CDR3 is TGTGCCAGTAGTATACCCACCGACAGGGGGAACACTGAAGCTTTCTTT. Translating it yields CASSIPTDRGNTEAFF.

The chain uses TRBV2 and TRBJ1-2; a possible D gene is TRBD1 (6 bases). The V end lost 2 bases, the J end lost 2 bases, and 12 bases lay between the germline ends. CDR3 length: 15 residues. Germline V lookup: CDR1 SNHLY, CDR2 FYNNEI. The CDR3 sequence: CASSESRQVNYGYTF. The CDR3 nucleotides read TGTGCCAGCAGTGAATCCCGACAGGTCAACTATGGCTACACCTTC.

This chain connects TRBV9 to TRBJ2-5; a possible D gene is TRBD2 (5 bases). Germline-derived CDR1 and CDR2 are SGDLS and YYNGEE. This CDR3 contains 16 residues. V shed 0 bases and J shed 5 bases, with 17 bases lying between them. CDR3 sequence (DNA): TGTGCCAGCAGCGTAGCTTATGGGCTAGCTGGGGAGACCCAGTACTTC. This encodes CASSVAYGLAGETQYF.

The chain has TRBV6-5 and TRBJ1-2, with D perhaps matching TRBD1 (6 bases). Trimming pared 6 bases from V and 6 bases from J, leaving 14 bases between. Germline CDR1 is MNHEY and CDR2 is SVGAGI. This CDR3 region has 13 residues. CDR3 DNA: TGTGCCAGCAGAGTACAGGGAACGGATGGCTACACCTTC. It encodes CASRVQGTDGYTF.

The chain has TRBV2 and TRBJ1-2; TRBD1 might be the D (5 bases). Germline-derived CDR1 and CDR2 are SNHLY and FYNNEI. V lost 8 bases to trimming and J lost 7 bases, with 14 bases between them. The CDR3 is 12 residues long. The CDR3 here is CASGGSRLGYTF. For the CDR3, the DNA is TGTGCCAGCGGGGGGTCCCGCCTTGGCTACACCTTC. Drawing the rest from reference TRBV2 and TRBJ1-2, the complete variable domain is EPEVTQTPSHQVTQMGQEVILRCVPISNHLYFYWYRQILGQKVEFLVSFYNNEISEKSEIFDDQFSVERPDGSNFTLKIRSTKLEDSAMYFCASGGSRLGYTFGSGTRLTVV.

V gene TRBV2 combines with J gene TRBJ2-1, with D possibly matching TRBD2 (6 bases). Germline CDR1 reads SNHLY; CDR2 reads FYNNEI. The V end was cut by 8 bases, the J end by 5 bases, with 10 bases between. This CDR3 comprises 12 residues. The CDR3 loop reads CASSAGNNEQFF. CDR3 DNA sequence: TGTGCCAGCTCGGCGGGAAACAATGAGCAGTTCTTC.

This chain links TRBV5-5 with TRBJ2-7; D ambiguous. V lost 0 bases to trimming and J lost 3 bases, with 10 bases between them. The V gene's germline CDR1 is SGHKS and CDR2 YYEKEE (reference sequence). CDR3 length: 14 amino acids. The CDR3 reads CASSLVPEVYEQYF. CDR3 DNA sequence: TGTGCCAGCAGCTTGGTTCCAGAAGTCTACGAGCAGTACTTC. The full variable domain, its missing parts supplied by reference TRBV5-5 and TRBJ2-7, is DAGVTQSPTHLIKTRGQQVTLRCSPISGHKSVSWYQQVLGQGPQFIFQYYEKEERGRGNFPDRFSARQFPNYSSELNVNALLLGDSALYLCASSLVPEVYEQYFGPGTRLTVT.

The chain links TRBV5-1 to TRBJ2-7, with unresolved D. CDR1 SGHRS and CDR2 YFSETQ come from the germline V gene. The CDR3 totals 12 residues. Trimming took off 4 bases at V and 7 bases at J, with 12 bases between the two ends. CDR3 nucleotide sequence: TGCGCCAGCAGCCTAGTCGGTGAAGAGCAGTACTTC. It specifies CASSLVGEEQYF.

The gene calls are TRBV2 and TRBJ2-5; 10 bases are shared with TRBD2. CDR1 is SNHLY, CDR2 FYNNEI, per germline. The CDR3 loop spans 14 amino acids. Losses at the gene ends were 5 bases for V and 3 bases for J; bases not matched to a gene: 3. CDR3 sequence: CASSRGTSEETQYF. CDR3 bases: TGTGCCAGCAGTAGGGGGACTAGCGAAGAGACCCAGTACTTC.